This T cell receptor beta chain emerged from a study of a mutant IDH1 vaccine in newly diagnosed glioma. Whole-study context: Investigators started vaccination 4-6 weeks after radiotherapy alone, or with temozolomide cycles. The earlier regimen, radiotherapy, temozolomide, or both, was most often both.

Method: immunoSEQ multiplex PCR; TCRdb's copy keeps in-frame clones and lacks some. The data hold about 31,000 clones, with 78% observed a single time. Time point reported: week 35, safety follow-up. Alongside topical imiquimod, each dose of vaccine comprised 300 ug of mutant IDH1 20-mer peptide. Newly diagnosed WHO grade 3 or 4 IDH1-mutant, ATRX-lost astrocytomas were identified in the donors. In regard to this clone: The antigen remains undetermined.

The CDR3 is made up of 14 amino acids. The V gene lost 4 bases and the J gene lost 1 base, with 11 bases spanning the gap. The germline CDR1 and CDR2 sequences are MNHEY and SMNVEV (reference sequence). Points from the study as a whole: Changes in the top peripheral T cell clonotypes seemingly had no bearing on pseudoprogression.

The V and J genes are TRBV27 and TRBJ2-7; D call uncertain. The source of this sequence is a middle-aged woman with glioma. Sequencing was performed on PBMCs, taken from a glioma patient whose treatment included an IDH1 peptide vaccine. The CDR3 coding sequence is TGTGCCAGCAGTTCACCTGGGTCTTCCTACGAGCAGTACTTC. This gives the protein CASSSPGSSYEQYF.